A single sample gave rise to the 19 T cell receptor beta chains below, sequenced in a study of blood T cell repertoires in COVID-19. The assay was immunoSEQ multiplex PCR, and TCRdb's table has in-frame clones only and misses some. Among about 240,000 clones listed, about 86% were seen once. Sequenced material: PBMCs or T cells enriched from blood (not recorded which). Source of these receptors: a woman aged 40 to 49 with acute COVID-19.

The CDR3 bases are TGCGCCAGCAGCCGGACAGGGCTCGGGGAGACCCAGTACTTC. This translates into CASSRTGLGETQYF. This rearrangement joins TRBV5-1 to TRBJ2-5; 8 nucleotides line up with TRBD1. The CDR3 consists of 14 residues. V shed 4 bases and J 5 bases; nucleotides not matched to a gene: 7. Germline V lookup: CDR1 SGHRS, CDR2 YFSETQ.

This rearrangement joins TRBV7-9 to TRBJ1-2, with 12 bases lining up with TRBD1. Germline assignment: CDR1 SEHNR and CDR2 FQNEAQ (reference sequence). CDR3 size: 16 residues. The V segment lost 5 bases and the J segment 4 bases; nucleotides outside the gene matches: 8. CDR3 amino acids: CASSPGTGGAGYGYTF. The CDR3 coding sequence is TGTGCCAGCAGCCCCGGGACAGGGGGCGCCGGCTATGGCTACACCTTC. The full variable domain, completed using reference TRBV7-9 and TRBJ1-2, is DTGVSQNPRHKITKRGQNVTFRCDPISEHNRLYWYRQTLGQGPEFLTYFQNEAQLEKSRLLSDRFSAERPKGSFSTLEIQRTEQGDSAMYLCASSPGTGGAGYGYTFGSGTRLTVV.

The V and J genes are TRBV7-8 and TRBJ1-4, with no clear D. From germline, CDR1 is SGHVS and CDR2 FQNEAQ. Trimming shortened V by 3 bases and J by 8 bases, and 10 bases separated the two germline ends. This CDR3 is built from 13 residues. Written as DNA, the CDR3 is TGTGCCAGCAGCTTTGAGGGTTTCGAAAAACTGTTTTTT. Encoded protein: CASSFEGFEKLFF.

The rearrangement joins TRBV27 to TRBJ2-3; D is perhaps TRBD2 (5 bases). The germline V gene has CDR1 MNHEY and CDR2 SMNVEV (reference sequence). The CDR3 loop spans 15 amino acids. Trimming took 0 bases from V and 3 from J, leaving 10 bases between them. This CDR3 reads CASSLSRVGTDTQYF. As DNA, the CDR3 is TGTGCCAGCAGTTTATCGAGGGTTGGGACAGATACGCAGTATTTT.

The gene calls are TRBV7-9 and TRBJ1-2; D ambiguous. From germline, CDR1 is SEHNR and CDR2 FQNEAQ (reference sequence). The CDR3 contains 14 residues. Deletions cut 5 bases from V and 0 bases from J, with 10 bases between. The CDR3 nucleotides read TGTGCCAGCAGCCGGAGCGGAGCTAACTATGGCTACACCTTC. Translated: CASSRSGANYGYTF.

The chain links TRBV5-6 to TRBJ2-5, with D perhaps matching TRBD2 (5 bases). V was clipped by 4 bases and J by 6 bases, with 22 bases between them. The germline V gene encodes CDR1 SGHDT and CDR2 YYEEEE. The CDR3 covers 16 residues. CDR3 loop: CASSPHGSVRAQTQYF. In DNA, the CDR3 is TGTGCCAGCAGCCCTCATGGTAGCGTACGCGCGCAGACCCAGTACTTC. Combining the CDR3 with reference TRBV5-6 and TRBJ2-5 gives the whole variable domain DAGVTQSPTHLIKTRGQQVTLRCSPKSGHDTVSWYQQALGQGPQFIFQYYEEEERQRGNFPDRFSGHQFPNYSSELNVNALLLGDSALYLCASSPHGSVRAQTQYFGPGTRLLVL.

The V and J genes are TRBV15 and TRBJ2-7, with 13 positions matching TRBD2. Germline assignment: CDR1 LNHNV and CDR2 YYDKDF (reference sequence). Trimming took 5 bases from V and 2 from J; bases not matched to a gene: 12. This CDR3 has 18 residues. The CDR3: CATSPGGLLAGGPYEQYF. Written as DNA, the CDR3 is TGTGCCACCAGCCCAGGGGGACTACTAGCGGGAGGGCCCTACGAGCAGTACTTC.

CDR3 nucleotides: TGTGCCAGTAGGGGCGGGAGCGGCACCGGGGAGCTGTTTTTT. Translating it yields CASRGGSGTGELFF. The chain couples TRBV19 to TRBJ2-2; TRBD2 agrees at 7 bases. The length of the CDR3 is 14 residues. Germline V gene data show CDR1 as LNHDA and CDR2 as SQIVND (reference sequence). Unmatched junction bases numbered 5, after V lost 6 bases and J lost 4 bases.

The DNA for the CDR3 is TGTGCCAGCAGCTTAGGTCAGGCGTTCGGGGGGTACGAGCAGTACTTC. It codes for CASSLGQAFGGYEQYF. The rearrangement uses TRBV7-2 and TRBJ2-7, with TRBD2 identical over 7 bases. This CDR3 is built from 16 residues. V shed 1 base, J shed 4 bases, and the junction held 10 bases outside the gene matches. The germline V gene has CDR1 SGHTA and CDR2 FQGNSA.

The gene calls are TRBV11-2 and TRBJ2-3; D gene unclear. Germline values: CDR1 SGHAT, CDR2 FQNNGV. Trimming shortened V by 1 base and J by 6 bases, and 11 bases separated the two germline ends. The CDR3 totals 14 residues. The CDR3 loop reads CASSLGQPRDTQYF. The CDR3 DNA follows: TGTGCCAGCAGCTTAGGGCAACCCAGGGATACGCAGTATTTT.

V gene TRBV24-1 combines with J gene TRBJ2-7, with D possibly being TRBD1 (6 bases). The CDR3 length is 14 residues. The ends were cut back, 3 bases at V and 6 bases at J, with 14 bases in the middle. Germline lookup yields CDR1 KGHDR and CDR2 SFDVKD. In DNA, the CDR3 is TGTGCCACCAGTGATGCGGTGGGGGCGACCGAGCAGTACTTC. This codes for CATSDAVGATEQYF.

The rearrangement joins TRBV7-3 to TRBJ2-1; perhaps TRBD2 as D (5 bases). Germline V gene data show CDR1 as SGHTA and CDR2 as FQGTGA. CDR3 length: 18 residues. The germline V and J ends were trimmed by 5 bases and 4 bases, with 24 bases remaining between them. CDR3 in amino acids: CASSPIGGAGGQYNEQFF. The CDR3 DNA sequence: TGTGCCAGCAGCCCTATAGGTGGCGCTGGAGGTCAATACAATGAGCAGTTCTTC.

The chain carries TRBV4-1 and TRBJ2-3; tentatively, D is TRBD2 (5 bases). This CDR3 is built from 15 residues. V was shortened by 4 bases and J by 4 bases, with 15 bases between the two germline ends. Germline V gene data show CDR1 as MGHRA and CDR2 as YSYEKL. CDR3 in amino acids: CASSPRHRGADTQYF. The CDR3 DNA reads TGCGCCAGCAGCCCGCGACATCGGGGAGCAGATACGCAGTATTTT.

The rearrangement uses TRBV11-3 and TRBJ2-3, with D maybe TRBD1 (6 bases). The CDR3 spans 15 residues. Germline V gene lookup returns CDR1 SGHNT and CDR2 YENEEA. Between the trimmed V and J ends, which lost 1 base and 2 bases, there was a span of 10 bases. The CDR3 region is CASSLVQGFTDTQYF. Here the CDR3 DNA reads TGTGCCAGCAGCTTAGTACAGGGCTTCACAGATACGCAGTATTTT.

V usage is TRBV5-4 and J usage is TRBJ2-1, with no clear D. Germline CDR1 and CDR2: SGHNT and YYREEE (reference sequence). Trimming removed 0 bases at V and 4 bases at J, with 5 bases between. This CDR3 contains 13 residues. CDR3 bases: TGTGCCAGCAGCTTGGACAGTTACAATGAGCAGTTCTTC. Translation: CASSLDSYNEQFF.

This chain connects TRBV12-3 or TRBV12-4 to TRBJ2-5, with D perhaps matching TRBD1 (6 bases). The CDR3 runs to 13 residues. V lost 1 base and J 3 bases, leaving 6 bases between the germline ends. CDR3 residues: CASSLDREETQYF. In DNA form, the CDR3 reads TGTGCCAGCAGTTTAGACAGGGAAGAGACCCAGTACTTC.

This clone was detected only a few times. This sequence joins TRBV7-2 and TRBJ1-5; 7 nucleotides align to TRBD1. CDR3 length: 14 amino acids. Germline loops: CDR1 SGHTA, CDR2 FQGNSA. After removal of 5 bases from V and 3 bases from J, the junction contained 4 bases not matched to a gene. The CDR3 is CASSRGQFNQPQHF. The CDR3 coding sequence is TGTGCCAGCAGCCGGGGACAGTTCAATCAGCCCCAGCATTTT.

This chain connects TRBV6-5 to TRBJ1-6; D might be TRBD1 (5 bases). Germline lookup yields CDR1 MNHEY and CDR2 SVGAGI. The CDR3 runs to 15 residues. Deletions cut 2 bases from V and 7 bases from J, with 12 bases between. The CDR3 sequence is CASSYGGDRNSPLHF. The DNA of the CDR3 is TGTGCCAGCAGTTACGGGGGGGATAGAAATTCACCCCTCCACTTT.

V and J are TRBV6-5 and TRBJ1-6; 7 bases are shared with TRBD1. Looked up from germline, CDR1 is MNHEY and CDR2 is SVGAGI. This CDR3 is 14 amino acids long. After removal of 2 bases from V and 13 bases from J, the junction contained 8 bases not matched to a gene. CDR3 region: CASSYGDRALPLHF. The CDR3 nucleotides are TGTGCCAGCAGTTACGGTGACAGGGCCCTGCCCCTCCACTTT.